This TCR beta chain was documented in a study of identical twins. The CDR3 runs to 16 residues. After removal of 0 bases from V and 6 bases from J, the junction contained 5 bases not matched to a gene. Germline values: CDR1 LGHDT, CDR2 YNNKEL (reference sequence). For this clonotype: Its antigen is undetermined.

TCRdb ran MiXCR on the 5' RACE reads and lists one entry per CDR3 protein. Of approximately 1.8 million distinct CDR3 sequences in the sample, 32% were seen once. Findings and caveats of the study: Excess sharing by twins proved weaker in beta out-of-frame sequences. Shared out-of-frame alpha sequences (those common to twins) showed excess low generation probability.

This TCR derives from a newborn girl in good health. The chain employs TRBV3-1 and TRBJ2-1, with 10 bases identical to TRBD2. Input material: cord blood. This CDR3 reads CASSQERLAGVNEQFF. The CDR3 nucleotides read TGTGCCAGCAGCCAAGAGCGTCTAGCGGGGGTCAATGAGCAGTTCTTC.